Following are 22 T cell receptor beta chains from one sample sequenced in a study of shared clonotypes between healthy human individuals. Method: immunoSEQ multiplex PCR; TCRdb's copy keeps in-frame clones and lacks some. This table has 400,000 to 550,000 clones, roughly 78% appearing once. The sample comprised PBMCs. Receptors were obtained from a woman between 35 and 50 years old in good health. Some clones in this sample may be carry-over from other donors' samples.

The rearrangement joins TRBV28 to TRBJ1-2; D is possibly TRBD1 (6 bases). V shed 7 bases and J shed 4 bases, with 13 bases lying between them. The CDR3 spans 13 residues. Looked up from germline, CDR1 is MDHEN and CDR2 is SYDVKM. DNA for the CDR3: TGTGCCAGCACCAAGGGGGGAAGCTATGGCTACACCTTC. The encoded protein is CASTKGGSYGYTF.

The V gene is TRBV28, the J gene TRBJ2-7; no definite D call. The V end lost 3 bases, the J end lost 6 bases, and 9 bases lay between the germline ends. Germline assignment: CDR1 MDHEN and CDR2 SYDVKM. The CDR3 runs 12 residues. CDR3 nucleotide sequence: TGTGCCAGCAGTTTGGAAAGGCGCGAGCAGTACTTC. This codes for CASSLERREQYF.

The J gene is TRBJ1-5, the V gene TRBV27; 7 bases fit TRBD1. Trimming cost V 10 bases and J 2 bases; bases outside gene matches: 5. This CDR3 comprises 13 residues. In germline, CDR1 is MNHEY, CDR2 SMNVEV (reference sequence). DNA of the CDR3: TGTGCCACTCAAAGGGGGCGCAATCAGCCCCAGCATTTT. As protein: CATQRGRNQPQHF.

This clone was seen a single time. The chain carries TRBV6-5 and TRBJ1-3; TRBD1 might be the D (6 bases). Germline V gene lookup returns CDR1 MNHEY and CDR2 SVGAGI. The CDR3 is 13 amino acids. Trimming stripped 7 bases from V and 2 bases from J, with 9 bases between. For the CDR3, the DNA is TGTGCCAGCATGCACAGGGCTGGAAACACCATATATTTT. Amino acid sequence: CASMHRAGNTIYF.

V is TRBV9 and J is TRBJ1-2; D unclear. This CDR3 spans 16 amino acids. Germline CDR1 and CDR2: SGDLS and YYNGEE. Trimming shortened V by 0 bases and J by 0 bases, and 12 bases separated the two germline ends. The chain's CDR3 is CASSVGRADSNYGYTF. As DNA, the CDR3 is TGTGCCAGCAGCGTAGGGCGGGCAGACTCTAACTATGGCTACACCTTC.

The gene calls are TRBV30 and TRBJ2-7; TRBD2 matches 7 bases. From germline, CDR1 is GTSNPN and CDR2 SVGIG (reference sequence). Trimming took 3 bases from V and 8 from J; bases not matched to a gene: 10. The CDR3 is made up of 13 amino acids. The DNA for the CDR3 is TGTGCCTGGAGGAAGAGCGGGAAGTCAAAGCAGTACTTC. Translated, it gives CAWRKSGKSKQYF.

The chain uses TRBV28 and TRBJ2-3; 9 bases line up with TRBD2. The CDR3 runs 16 residues. With V trimmed by 5 bases and J by 0 bases, 6 bases remained unmatched. Germline assignment: CDR1 MDHEN and CDR2 SYDVKM. The CDR3 sequence: CASSPPTSGSTDTQYF. CDR3 sequence (DNA): TGTGCCAGCAGTCCCCCGACTAGCGGAAGCACAGATACGCAGTATTTT. The whole variable domain, remainder taken from reference TRBV28 and TRBJ2-3, is DVKVTQSSRYLVKRTGEKVFLECVQDMDHENMFWYRQDPGLGLRLIYFSYDVKMKEKGDIPEGYSVSREKKERFSLILESASTNQTSMYLCASSPPTSGSTDTQYFGPGTRLTVL.

This clone was seen just once. This chain uses TRBV7-6 with TRBJ2-1; 12 bases map to TRBD2. Germline-derived CDR1 and CDR2 are SGHVS and FNYEAQ. The CDR3 is 16 residues long. With V trimmed by 4 bases and J by 4 bases, 5 bases remained unmatched. In DNA form, the CDR3 reads TGTGCCAGCAGCTCCCCACTAGCGGGAGGTTACAATGAGCAGTTCTTC. It specifies CASSSPLAGGYNEQFF.

This clone showed up just a few times. The rearrangement links TRBV5-6 to TRBJ2-1, with D unresolved. The V gene lost 0 bases and the J gene lost 10 bases, with 8 bases spanning the gap. The CDR3 spans 12 residues. In germline, CDR1 is SGHDT, CDR2 YYEEEE. CDR3 in amino acids: CASSLADMEQFF. CDR3 sequence (DNA): TGTGCCAGCAGCTTGGCGGATATGGAGCAGTTCTTC.

This clone was counted between two and nine times. The chain uses TRBV7-9 and TRBJ2-7, with 7 bases aligning to TRBD1. The V and J ends lost 4 bases and 6 bases, in that order; junction bases with no gene match: 0. Germline loops: CDR1 SEHNR, CDR2 FQNEAQ (reference sequence). This CDR3 comprises 11 residues. The CDR3 loop reads CASSWTGEQYF. In DNA, the CDR3 is TGTGCCAGCAGCTGGACAGGCGAGCAGTACTTC.

This clone has ten or more counts. The chain couples TRBV9 to TRBJ1-5; weak D call: TRBD1 (5 bases). Germline V gene sequence: CDR1 SGDLS, CDR2 YYNGEE. CDR3 length: 13 amino acids. V was cut by 4 bases and J by 7 bases, with 12 bases left in between. The CDR3 coding sequence is TGTGCCAGCAGCCTGGGGGGAGGCCAGCCCCAGCATTTT. It is translated as CASSLGGGQPQHF. The full variable domain, in which reference TRBV9 and TRBJ1-5 provide the parts outside the CDR3, is DSGVTQTPKHLITATGQRVTLRCSPRSGDLSVYWYQQSLDQGLQFLIQYYNGEERAKGNILERFSAQQFPDLHSELNLSSLELGDSALYFCASSLGGGQPQHFGDGTRLSIL.

The chain combines TRBV28 with TRBJ2-3, with 14 bases identical to TRBD2. The CDR3 is made up of 17 amino acids. V lost 6 bases, J lost 2 bases, and 7 bases stayed unmatched. Germline V gene lookup returns CDR1 MDHEN and CDR2 SYDVKM. The CDR3 coding sequence is TGTGCCAGCAGCCTCGGGACTAGCGGGAGAAACACAGATACGCAGTATTTT. As protein: CASSLGTSGRNTDTQYF.

The chain carries TRBV7-3 and TRBJ2-1; D is uncertain. Germline lookup yields CDR1 SGHTA and CDR2 FQGTGA. CDR3 length: 14 residues. Trimming took 2 bases from V and 5 from J, leaving 10 bases between them. CDR3 DNA sequence: TGTGCCAGCAGCTTATTGGGTATCAACAATGAGCAGTTCTTC. Its protein is CASSLLGINNEQFF.

The chain is built from TRBV6-4 and TRBJ2-2; 7 nucleotides align to TRBD2. The CDR3 spans 17 residues. V shed 6 bases, J shed 1 base, and the junction held 11 bases outside the gene matches. Looked up from germline, CDR1 is MRHNA and CDR2 is SNTAGT. DNA of the CDR3: TGTGCCAGCAGCTCCTCAGCGAGCGGGGAGAACACCGGGGAGCTGTTTTTT. Its translation is CASSSSASGENTGELFF.

The chain has TRBV5-5 and TRBJ2-7; D ambiguous. The V end lost 1 base, the J end lost 4 bases, and 9 bases lay between the germline ends. The CDR3 consists of 13 residues. CDR1 is SGHKS and CDR2 is YYEKEE in the germline V gene (reference sequence). CDR3 sequence reads: CASSLPPEYEQYF. The CDR3, as DNA: TGTGCCAGCAGCTTGCCCCCAGAATACGAGCAGTACTTC.

The chain combines TRBV7-8 with TRBJ1-1; D call uncertain. The V and J ends lost 3 bases and 5 bases respectively, with 10 bases between them. Germline V gives CDR1 SGHVS, CDR2 FQNEAQ. There are 13 residues in the CDR3. This CDR3 is CASSFAGITEAFF. CDR3 nucleotide sequence: TGTGCCAGCAGCTTCGCGGGCATAACTGAAGCTTTCTTT.

The chain has TRBV5-1 and TRBJ1-2; maybe TRBD1 (6 bases). The germline gives CDR1 SGHRS, CDR2 YFSETQ. Between the trimmed V and J ends, which lost 0 bases and 4 bases, there was a span of 13 bases. There are 15 residues in the CDR3. The CDR3 loop reads CASSLGPGESYGYTF. DNA of the CDR3: TGCGCCAGCAGCTTGGGCCCAGGGGAGAGCTATGGCTACACCTTC.

This rearrangement joins TRBV6-5 to TRBJ2-3, with TRBD2 matching 7 bases. Trimming removed 8 bases from V and 4 bases from J; junction bases left unmatched: 12. Germline V gene data show CDR1 as MNHEY and CDR2 as SVGAGI. This CDR3 comprises 15 residues. CDR3: CASGGPSGSSDTQYF. CDR3 DNA: TGTGCCAGCGGGGGTCCTAGCGGAAGCTCAGATACGCAGTATTTT.

This chain joins TRBV28 and TRBJ2-7; D may be TRBD1 or TRBD2 (5 bases each). With 4 bases removed from V and 2 bases from J, the gap between germline ends came to 9 bases. The CDR3 is 13 residues long. In germline, CDR1 is MDHEN, CDR2 SYDVKM. CDR3: CASSWDPPYEQYF. CDR3 nucleotides: TGTGCCAGCAGTTGGGACCCTCCCTACGAGCAGTACTTC.

The rearrangement uses TRBV5-1 and TRBJ2-3, with 8 bases identical to TRBD2. CDR3 length: 15 residues. Per the germline V gene, CDR1 is SGHRS and CDR2 is YFSETQ. V dropped 1 base and J dropped 0; count of bases not matched to a gene: 1. Written as DNA, the CDR3 is TGCGCCAGCAGCTTGTCTAGCGGGAGCACAGATACGCAGTATTTT. Protein product: CASSLSSGSTDTQYF.

V and J are TRBV18 and TRBJ1-2, with 7 nucleotides matching TRBD1. After removal of 3 bases from V and 5 bases from J, the junction contained 3 bases not matched to a gene. In germline, CDR1 is KGHSH, CDR2 LQKENI. The CDR3 extends over 13 amino acids. CDR3 residues: CASSPSGGYGYTF. CDR3 in DNA: TGTGCCAGCTCACCCTCAGGGGGTTATGGCTACACCTTC.

The chain is built from TRBV18 and TRBJ2-1; TRBD2 agrees at 10 bases. Germline CDR1 is KGHSH and CDR2 is LQKENI. The V gene end was trimmed by 5 bases and the J gene end by 4 bases; junction bases not matched to a gene: 8. The CDR3 extends over 16 amino acids. The DNA for the CDR3 is TGTGCCAGCTCAGACCTAGCGGGAGCAATTTACAATGAGCAGTTCTTC. Encoded protein: CASSDLAGAIYNEQFF.